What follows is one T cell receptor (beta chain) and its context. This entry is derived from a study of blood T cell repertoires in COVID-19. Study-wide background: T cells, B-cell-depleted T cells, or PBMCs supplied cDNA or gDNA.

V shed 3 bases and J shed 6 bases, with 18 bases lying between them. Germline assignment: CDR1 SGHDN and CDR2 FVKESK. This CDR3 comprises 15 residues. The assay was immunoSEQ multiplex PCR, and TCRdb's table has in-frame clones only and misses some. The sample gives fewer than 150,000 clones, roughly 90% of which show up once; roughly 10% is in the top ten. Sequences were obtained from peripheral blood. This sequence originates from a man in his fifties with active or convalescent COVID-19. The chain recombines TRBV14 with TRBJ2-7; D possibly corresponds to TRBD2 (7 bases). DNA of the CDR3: TGTGCCAGCAGCCAGCTCGGGCGGGGGCCGAGCGAGCAGTACTTC. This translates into CASSQLGRGPSEQYF.